This is a list of T cell receptor beta chains from one sample in a study of shared clonotypes between healthy human individuals. The data were produced by immunoSEQ multiplex PCR, yet TCRdb's version contains in-frame clones alone and is incomplete. This sample has 850,000 to 1,100,000 clones, with 70% to 80% found just once. What was sequenced was memory CD4+ T cells from PBMCs. These receptors were collected from a man aged 18-30 years in good health. Some clones in this sample may be carry-over from other donors' samples. Both conserved end residues are trimmed from each CDR3.

j_call v_call cdr3_aa
TRBJ1-5 TRBV30 AWSEGTVQPQH
TRBJ1-2 TRBV7-2 ASSSYLSKTPRYNYGYT
TRBJ2-2 TRBV10-3 AISESRESGELF
TRBJ2-2 TRBV5-1 ASSLESAARELF
TRBJ1-5 TRBV10-3 APNPPRYSNQPQH
TRBJ1-1 TRBV18 ASSPRPSRDTEAF
TRBJ2-3 TRBV29-1 SVQSGGKDTQY
TRBJ1-1 TRBV18 ASLVGRAFEAF
TRBJ2-1 TRBV2 ASSELRGTNEQF
TRBJ2-2 TRBV18 ASSLTQNIQATGELF
TRBJ1-1 TRBV11-2 ASSLDMRAEAF
TRBJ2-6 TRBV4-3 ASSQGTQGIYSGANVLT
TRBJ1-5 TRBV5-6 ASSFQIGNQPQH
TRBJ1-1 TRBV2 ASTNENTEAF
TRBJ2-1 TRBV5-6 ASSPLGTSVYNEQF
TRBJ2-2 TRBV28 ASSLSRLSENTGELF
TRBJ1-5 TRBV18 ASSPAGAGNQPQH
TRBJ1-2 TRBV28 ASSNFRGDGGYT
TRBJ2-7 TRBV19 ASSLTGRGEQY
TRBJ1-2 TRBV11-2 ASSPSTGGIGYT
TRBJ1-1 TRBV12-5 ASGLIPGGEAF
TRBJ1-3 TRBV5-4 ASSTPGQGRNTIY
TRBJ1-5 TRBV28 ASSSPQRGAQPQH
TRBJ1-6 TRBV30 AWSGDRGAPLH
TRBJ2-5 TRBV5-6 ASSVRQETQY
TRBJ2-7 TRBV27 ASRRPGQGVHEQY
TRBJ1-1 TRBV5-1 ASSLGGAAMNTEAF
TRBJ1-3 TRBV6-1 ASSESRQWDTIY
TRBJ1-1 TRBV20-1 SGEVNTEAF
TRBJ1-4 TRBV19 ASSATGTNEKLF
TRBJ2-7 TRBV18 ASSPGTGVYEQY
TRBJ1-2 TRBV4-1 ASSQGVRVGSGYT